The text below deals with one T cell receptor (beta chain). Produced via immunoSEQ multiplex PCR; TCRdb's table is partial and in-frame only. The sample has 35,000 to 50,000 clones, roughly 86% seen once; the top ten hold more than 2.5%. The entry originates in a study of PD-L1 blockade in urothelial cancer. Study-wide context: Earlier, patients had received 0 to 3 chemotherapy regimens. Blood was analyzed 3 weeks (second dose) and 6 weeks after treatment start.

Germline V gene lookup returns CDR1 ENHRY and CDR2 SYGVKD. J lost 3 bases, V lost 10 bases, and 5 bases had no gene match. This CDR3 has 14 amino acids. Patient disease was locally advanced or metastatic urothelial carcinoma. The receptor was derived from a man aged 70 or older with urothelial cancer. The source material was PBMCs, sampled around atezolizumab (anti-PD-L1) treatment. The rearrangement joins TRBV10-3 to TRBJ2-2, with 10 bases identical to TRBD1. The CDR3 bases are TGTGCCAGCGGGACAGGGGAGTACACCGGGGAGCTGTTTTTT. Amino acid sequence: CASGTGEYTGELFF.